These T cell receptor beta chains were read from a single sample in a study of CD8+ T cells in alopecia areata. Method: immunoSEQ multiplex PCR; TCRdb's copy keeps in-frame clones and lacks some. The sample consists of 120,000 to 150,000 clones, 87% of them appearing once. The sample in question was CD8+ T cells sorted from blood, obtained at week 0. These receptors were collected from a human donor with alopecia areata. CDR3s include the opening cysteine and the closing phenylalanine or tryptophan. D genes are given only for firm matches. Size tells how often a clone was seen (once, few, many) or the class of an expanded clone, and some rows leave it out.

j_gene: TRBJ1-1; abundance: NA; d_gene: NA; v_gene: TRBV6-1; CDR3aa: CASSELFDRNTEAFF; CDR3nt: TGTGCCAGCAGTGAACTTTTCGACAGGAACACTGAAGCTTTCTTT
j_gene: TRBJ2-1; abundance: NA; d_gene: NA; v_gene: TRBV30; CDR3aa: CAWTAVVLNEQFF; CDR3nt: TGTGCCTGGACCGCAGTCGTATTAAATGAGCAGTTCTTC
j_gene: TRBJ2-2; abundance: once; d_gene: TRBD1; v_gene: TRBV29-1; CDR3aa: CSVERRQGSTGELFF; CDR3nt: TGCAGCGTTGAAAGGAGACAGGGATCGACCGGGGAGCTGTTTTTT
j_gene: TRBJ1-1; abundance: NA; d_gene: NA; v_gene: TRBV30; CDR3aa: CAWSVVGEVGDTEAFF; CDR3nt: TGTGCCTGGAGTGTAGTTGGAGAAGTAGGCGACACTGAAGCTTTCTTT
j_gene: TRBJ2-7; abundance: NA; d_gene: NA; v_gene: TRBV7-6; CDR3aa: CASSTDDSYEQYF; CDR3nt: TGTGCCAGCAGCACAGATGACTCCTACGAGCAGTACTTC
j_gene: TRBJ2-7; abundance: NA; d_gene: NA; v_gene: TRBV4-1; CDR3aa: CASSQAATYEQYF; CDR3nt: TGCGCCAGCAGCCAAGCGGCTACCTACGAGCAGTACTTC
j_gene: TRBJ2-1; abundance: NA; d_gene: TRBD2; v_gene: TRBV2; CDR3aa: CASSSSGGSYNEQFF; CDR3nt: TGTGCCAGCAGTTCTAGCGGGGGCTCCTACAATGAGCAGTTCTTC
j_gene: TRBJ2-1; abundance: NA; d_gene: NA; v_gene: TRBV29-1; CDR3aa: CSVEDSGNYNEQFF; CDR3nt: TGCAGCGTTGAAGATTCAGGGAATTACAATGAGCAGTTCTTC
j_gene: TRBJ1-1; abundance: NA; d_gene: NA; v_gene: TRBV30; CDR3aa: CAWSEGNTEAFF; CDR3nt: TGTGCCTGGAGTGAGGGGAACACTGAAGCTTTCTTT
j_gene: TRBJ1-1; abundance: NA; d_gene: NA; v_gene: TRBV6-5; CDR3aa: CASSYSTSGGTEAFF; CDR3nt: TGTGCCAGCAGTTACTCCACCTCAGGTGGGACTGAAGCTTTCTTT
j_gene: TRBJ2-2; abundance: NA; d_gene: NA; v_gene: TRBV11-2; CDR3aa: CASSLDPGTGELFF; CDR3nt: TGTGCCAGCAGCTTAGATCCGGGGACCGGGGAGCTGTTTTTT
j_gene: TRBJ2-2; abundance: NA; d_gene: TRBD1; v_gene: TRBV11-2; CDR3aa: CASSDRDRVPGELFF; CDR3nt: TGTGCCAGCAGCGACCGGGACAGGGTACCCGGGGAGCTGTTTTTT
j_gene: TRBJ2-1; abundance: few; d_gene: TRBD1; v_gene: TRBV30; CDR3aa: CAWILPGQGAGEQFF; CDR3nt: TGTGCCTGGATCCTACCGGGACAGGGAGCCGGGGAGCAGTTCTTC
j_gene: TRBJ2-1; abundance: NA; d_gene: TRBD2; v_gene: TRBV6-5; CDR3aa: CASRDSGDSYNEQFF; CDR3nt: TGTGCCAGCAGGGATAGCGGGGACTCCTACAATGAGCAGTTCTTC
j_gene: TRBJ1-2; abundance: NA; d_gene: NA; v_gene: TRBV29-1; CDR3aa: CSVEDPEIYGYTF; CDR3nt: TGCAGCGTTGAGGACCCCGAAATCTATGGCTACACCTTC
j_gene: TRBJ2-3; abundance: NA; d_gene: NA; v_gene: TRBV5-1; CDR3aa: CASSLDFGTDTQYF; CDR3nt: TGCGCCAGCAGCTTGGATTTTGGTACAGATACGCAGTATTTT
j_gene: TRBJ2-3; abundance: NA; d_gene: NA; v_gene: TRBV10-3; CDR3aa: CAISEVREGVTDTQYF; CDR3nt: TGTGCCATCAGTGAGGTCAGGGAAGGAGTCACAGATACGCAGTATTTT
j_gene: TRBJ2-5; abundance: NA; d_gene: NA; v_gene: TRBV9; CDR3aa: CASDGGAGETQYF; CDR3nt: TGTGCCAGCGACGGGGGAGCGGGCGAGACCCAGTACTTC
j_gene: TRBJ2-1; abundance: NA; d_gene: TRBD1; v_gene: TRBV6-1; CDR3aa: CASKGTGAYNEQFF; CDR3nt: TGTGCCAGCAAGGGGACAGGGGCGTACAATGAGCAGTTCTTC
j_gene: TRBJ2-1; abundance: NA; d_gene: TRBD1; v_gene: TRBV7-9; CDR3aa: CASSHPGQGFNEQFF; CDR3nt: TGTGCCAGCAGCCACCCGGGACAGGGCTTCAATGAGCAGTTCTTC
j_gene: TRBJ1-1; abundance: NA; d_gene: NA; v_gene: TRBV7-2; CDR3aa: CASSLGGRLDTEAFF; CDR3nt: TGTGCCAGCAGCTTAGGAGGGAGGTTGGACACTGAAGCTTTCTTT
j_gene: TRBJ2-2; abundance: few; d_gene: NA; v_gene: TRBV4-1; CDR3aa: CASSQITTGELFF; CDR3nt: TGCGCCAGCAGCCAAATTACCACCGGGGAGCTGTTTTTT
j_gene: TRBJ2-3; abundance: NA; d_gene: TRBD2; v_gene: TRBV4-1; CDR3aa: CASSPRTSGGTDTQYF; CDR3nt: TGCGCCAGCAGCCCCAGGACTAGCGGGGGGACAGATACGCAGTATTTT
j_gene: TRBJ1-2; abundance: NA; d_gene: NA; v_gene: TRBV27; CDR3aa: CASSFSYYGYTF; CDR3nt: TGTGCCAGCAGTTTTTCGTACTATGGCTACACCTTC
j_gene: TRBJ1-5; abundance: once; d_gene: NA; v_gene: TRBV25-1; CDR3aa: CASSDNSNQPQHF; CDR3nt: TGTGCCAGCAGTGATAATAGCAATCAGCCCCAGCATTTT
j_gene: TRBJ2-7; abundance: NA; d_gene: NA; v_gene: TRBV13; CDR3aa: CASSVYEQYF; CDR3nt: TGTGCCAGCAGCGTCTACGAGCAGTACTTC
j_gene: TRBJ2-7; abundance: NA; d_gene: TRBD1; v_gene: TRBV6-6; CDR3aa: CASSPYQTGGYEQYF; CDR3nt: TGTGCCAGCAGTCCCTACCAGACAGGGGGCTACGAGCAGTACTTC
j_gene: TRBJ1-4; abundance: NA; d_gene: NA; v_gene: TRBV14; CDR3aa: CASSREAGRKEKLFF; CDR3nt: TGTGCCAGCAGCCGAGAAGCAGGGAGGAAAGAAAAACTGTTTTTT
j_gene: TRBJ2-7; abundance: NA; d_gene: NA; v_gene: TRBV23-1; CDR3aa: CASSQLNHEQYF; CDR3nt: TGCGCCAGCAGTCAATTGAACCACGAGCAGTACTTC
j_gene: TRBJ2-1; abundance: NA; d_gene: TRBD2; v_gene: TRBV29-1; CDR3aa: CSVPIAGEPYNEQFF; CDR3nt: TGCAGCGTCCCGATAGCGGGCGAACCTTACAATGAGCAGTTCTTC
j_gene: TRBJ2-2; abundance: NA; d_gene: TRBD1; v_gene: TRBV30; CDR3aa: CAWSVRGRGSTGELFF; CDR3nt: TGTGCCTGGAGTGTACGGGGCAGGGGGTCCACCGGGGAGCTGTTTTTT
j_gene: TRBJ2-7; abundance: once; d_gene: NA; v_gene: TRBV27; CDR3aa: CASSLTSSYEQYF; CDR3nt: TGTGCCAGCAGTCTAACCAGCTCCTACGAGCAGTACTTC
j_gene: TRBJ2-7; abundance: NA; d_gene: TRBD2; v_gene: TRBV10-3; CDR3aa: CAISDPGLAVYEEQYF; CDR3nt: TGTGCCATCAGTGATCCGGGACTAGCGGTTTATGAAGAGCAGTACTTC
j_gene: TRBJ2-7; abundance: NA; d_gene: NA; v_gene: TRBV9; CDR3aa: CASGESYEQYF; CDR3nt: TGTGCCAGCGGGGAAAGCTACGAGCAGTACTTC
j_gene: TRBJ2-5; abundance: NA; d_gene: NA; v_gene: TRBV5-1; CDR3aa: CASSFGAEETQYF; CDR3nt: TGCGCCAGCAGCTTCGGAGCGGAAGAGACCCAGTACTTC
j_gene: TRBJ1-1; abundance: NA; d_gene: NA; v_gene: TRBV19; CDR3aa: CASSLGSEAFF; CDR3nt: TGTGCCAGTAGTCTCGGGAGCGAAGCTTTCTTT
j_gene: TRBJ2-5; abundance: NA; d_gene: TRBD2; v_gene: TRBV5-1; CDR3aa: CASSLSGLAAQETQYF; CDR3nt: TGCGCCAGCAGCTTGTCCGGACTAGCGGCACAAGAGACCCAGTACTTC
j_gene: TRBJ2-7; abundance: once; d_gene: TRBD1; v_gene: TRBV9; CDR3aa: CASSAGTGYEQYF; CDR3nt: TGTGCCAGCAGCGCCGGGACAGGATACGAGCAGTACTTC
j_gene: TRBJ1-6; abundance: NA; d_gene: NA; v_gene: TRBV19; CDR3aa: CASSPQGSSYNSPLHF; CDR3nt: TGTGCCAGTAGTCCGCAGGGGAGCTCCTATAATTCACCCCTCCACTTT
j_gene: TRBJ1-1; abundance: NA; d_gene: NA; v_gene: TRBV5-1; CDR3aa: CASGSDTNTEAFF; CDR3nt: TGCGCCAGCGGAAGCGACACAAACACTGAAGCTTTCTTT